This T cell receptor (beta chain) was retrieved from a study of CD8 T cells in Susac syndrome. Study details: Treatment at blood withdrawal was none, corticosteroids, or intravenous immunoglobulin alone in Susac syndrome patients. Findings and limits, study-wide: The authors acknowledged that the study's TCR sequencing and HLA analysis involved relatively few individuals. Susac CD8+ cells expanded clonally the most in TEMRA cells and in active patients.

RNA was extracted with the RNeasy kit, and a quantity of about 0.45 to 1 ug was reverse transcribed using random hexamers. Amplification of TCR beta CDR3 was carried out by immunoSEQ multiplex PCR, which covered 54 Vbeta and 13 Jbeta segments. TCRdb reprocessed the immunoSEQ multiplex PCR reads with MiXCR, giving one entry per CDR3 protein. The table lists more than 65,000 distinct CDR3 sequences, approximately 95% of them singletons, with roughly 0.46% in the top ten. V was trimmed by 0 bases and J by 6 bases, leaving 20 bases between them. The CDR3 consists of 17 residues. Germline values: CDR1 SGDLS, CDR2 YYNGEE. This clonotype was counted once. As yet, its antigen is unknown.

The chain carries TRBV9 and TRBJ2-3, with D perhaps TRBD1 (6 bases). The sequencing sample was made of CD8+ T cells from PBMCs. This sequence originates from a human donor with Susac syndrome. The CDR3 is CASSVGNRVSFMDTQYF. The CDR3 region has the DNA TGTGCCAGCAGCGTAGGCAACAGGGTGAGCTTTATGGATACGCAGTATTTT.